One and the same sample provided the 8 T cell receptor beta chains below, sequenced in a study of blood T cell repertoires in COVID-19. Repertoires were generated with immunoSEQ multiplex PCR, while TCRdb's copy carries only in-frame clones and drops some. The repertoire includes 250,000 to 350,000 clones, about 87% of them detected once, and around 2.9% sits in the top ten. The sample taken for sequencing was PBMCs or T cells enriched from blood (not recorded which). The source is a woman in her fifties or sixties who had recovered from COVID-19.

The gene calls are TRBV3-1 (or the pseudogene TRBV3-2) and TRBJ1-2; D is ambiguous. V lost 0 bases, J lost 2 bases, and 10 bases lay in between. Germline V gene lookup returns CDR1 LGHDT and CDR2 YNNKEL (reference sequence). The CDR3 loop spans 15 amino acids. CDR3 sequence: CASSQDLGPNYGYTF. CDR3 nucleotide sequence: TGTGCCAGCAGCCAAGACCTTGGGCCCAACTATGGCTACACCTTC.

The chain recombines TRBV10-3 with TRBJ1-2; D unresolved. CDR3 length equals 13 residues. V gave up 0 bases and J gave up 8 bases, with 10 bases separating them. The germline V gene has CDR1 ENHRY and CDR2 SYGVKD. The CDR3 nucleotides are TGTGCCATCAGTGAGTCTGGGTCGAGGGGCTACACCTTC. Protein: CAISESGSRGYTF.

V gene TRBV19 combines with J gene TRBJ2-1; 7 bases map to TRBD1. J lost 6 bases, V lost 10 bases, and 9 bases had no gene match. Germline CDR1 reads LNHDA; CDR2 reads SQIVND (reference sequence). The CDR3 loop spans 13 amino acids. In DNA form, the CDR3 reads TGTGCCACCGCGAACAGGGGCGGCAATGAGCAGTTCTTC. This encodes CATANRGGNEQFF.

Here the CDR3 reads CASSQGTGNNNSPLHF. The CDR3 bases are TGTGCCAGCAGCCAGGGGACAGGGAATAATAATTCACCCCTCCACTTT. This rearrangement joins TRBV7-6 to TRBJ1-6, with TRBD1 matching 9 bases. The CDR3 is made up of 16 amino acids. From germline, CDR1 is SGHVS and CDR2 FNYEAQ. The V and J ends lost 5 bases and 5 bases, in that order; junction bases with no gene match: 7.

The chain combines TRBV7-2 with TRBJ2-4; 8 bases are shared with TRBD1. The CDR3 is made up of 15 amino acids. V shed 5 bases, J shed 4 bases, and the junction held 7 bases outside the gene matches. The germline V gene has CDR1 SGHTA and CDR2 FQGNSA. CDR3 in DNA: TGTGCCAGCAGCCCCCAGGGGGCGGTTAAAAACATTCAGTACTTC. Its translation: CASSPQGAVKNIQYF.

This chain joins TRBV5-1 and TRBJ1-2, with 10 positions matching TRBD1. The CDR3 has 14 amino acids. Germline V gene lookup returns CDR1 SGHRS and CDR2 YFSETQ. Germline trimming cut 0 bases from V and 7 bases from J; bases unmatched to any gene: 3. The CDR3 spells CASSLGQGASGYTF. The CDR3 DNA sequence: TGCGCCAGCAGCTTGGGACAGGGGGCTTCTGGCTACACCTTC.

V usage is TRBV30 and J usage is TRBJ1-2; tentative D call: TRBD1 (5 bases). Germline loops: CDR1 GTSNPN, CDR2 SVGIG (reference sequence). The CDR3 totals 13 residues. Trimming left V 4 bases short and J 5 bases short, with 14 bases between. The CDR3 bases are TGTGCCTGGACCGGCGGGACGGCGTATGGCTACACCTTC. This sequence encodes CAWTGGTAYGYTF.

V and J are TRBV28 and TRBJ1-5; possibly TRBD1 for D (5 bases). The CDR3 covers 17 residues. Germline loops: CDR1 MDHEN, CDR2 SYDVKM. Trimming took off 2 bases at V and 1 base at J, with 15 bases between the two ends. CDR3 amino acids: CASSLRTPAGSNQPQHF. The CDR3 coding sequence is TGTGCCAGCAGTTTAAGGACACCGGCGGGAAGCAATCAGCCCCAGCATTTT.